The next 16 T cell receptor beta chains were all read from a single sample in a study of shared clonotypes between healthy human individuals. Produced via immunoSEQ multiplex PCR; TCRdb's table is partial and in-frame only. This table holds nearly 750,000 clones, about two thirds found once. The sample comprised memory CD4+ T cells sorted from blood. Subset: CD45RA-negative fraction. The receptors shown here come from a young woman in good health.

The gene calls are TRBV21-1 and TRBJ2-1; the D call of TRBD2 is as the table states it, not checked on the DNA. TRBV21-1 is a listed pseudogene. The CDR3 length is 16 residues. CDR3 in amino acids: CASSKGRLAGDDEQFF. The CDR3 nucleotides read TGTGCCAGCAGCAAAGGGCGCCTAGCGGGAGATGATGAGCAGTTCTTC.

The chain employs TRBV6-5 and TRBJ1-4; no firm D call. Deletions cut 10 bases from V and 6 bases from J, with 18 bases between. CDR1 and CDR2 (germline): MNHEY, SVGAGI. The CDR3 spans 14 residues. DNA for the CDR3: TGTGCCAACCCGCCCGCCACGGAAGATGAAAAACTGTTTTTT. Its protein is CANPPATEDEKLFF.

This clone was observed many times. CDR3 amino acids: CASSESGVEQFF. The CDR3 coding sequence is TGTGCCAGCAGTGAATCGGGTGTCGAGCAGTTCTTC. This chain joins TRBV2 and TRBJ2-1; D is ambiguous. V was cut by 2 bases and J by 10 bases, with 9 bases left in between. Germline assignment: CDR1 SNHLY and CDR2 FYNNEI. The CDR3 length is 12 residues.

V usage is TRBV29-1 and J usage is TRBJ2-2; possibly TRBD1 or TRBD2 for D (6 bases each). Trimming took 8 bases from V and 7 from J, leaving 20 bases between them. This CDR3 contains 14 residues. CDR1 is SQVTM and CDR2 is ANQGSEA in the germline V gene. CDR3 residues: CSPWWGARVGELFF. The CDR3 DNA follows: TGCAGCCCCTGGTGGGGGGCGCGGGTCGGGGAGCTGTTTTTT.

J is TRBJ2-1 and V is TRBV5-1, with D tentatively TRBD1 (5 bases). The CDR3 has 16 amino acids. CDR1 and CDR2 from the germline V gene are SGHRS and YFSETQ. Trimming shortened V by 0 bases and J by 3 bases, and 13 bases separated the two germline ends. CDR3 nucleotide sequence: TGCGCCAGCAGCTTGGCCCAGGGAACTTTCTACAATGAGCAGTTCTTC. Translating gives CASSLAQGTFYNEQFF.

This chain links TRBV11-2 with TRBJ2-5; 8 bases agree with TRBD2. The CDR3 covers 15 residues. J lost 5 bases, V lost 2 bases, and 7 bases had no gene match. Germline CDR1 and CDR2: SGHAT and FQNNGV. This CDR3 reads CASSLNSGSEETQYF. DNA of the CDR3: TGTGCCAGCAGCTTAAACAGCGGGAGTGAGGAGACCCAGTACTTC.

The sample holds a few counts of this clone. This sequence joins TRBV18 and TRBJ1-1; no clear D. The CDR3 extends over 15 amino acids. Germline lookup yields CDR1 KGHSH and CDR2 LQKENI. Trimming stripped 3 bases from V and 1 base from J, with 12 bases between. This CDR3 reads CASSPQERANTEAFF. CDR3 in DNA: TGTGCCAGCTCACCGCAGGAGAGGGCGAACACTGAAGCTTTCTTT.

V gene TRBV11-2 combines with J gene TRBJ1-2, with a tentative D call TRBD1 (6 bases). The CDR3 loop spans 13 amino acids. CDR1 SGHAT and CDR2 FQNNGV come from the germline V gene. The V end lost 5 bases, the J end lost 5 bases, and 12 bases lay between the germline ends. CDR3 DNA: TGTGCCAGCAGCCCCCGGGGGCGGTATGGCTACACCTTC. It yields the protein CASSPRGRYGYTF.

The chain uses TRBV2 and TRBJ1-5; 7 positions agree with TRBD1. Trimming at V came to 5 bases and at J to 6 bases, leaving 7 bases not matched to a gene. This CDR3 spans 14 amino acids. Germline loops: CDR1 SNHLY, CDR2 FYNNEI. CDR3 sequence reads: CASSYRGSSQPQHF. DNA of the CDR3: TGTGCCAGCAGTTACAGGGGTTCTAGTCAGCCCCAGCATTTT.

This sequence joins TRBV7-9 and TRBJ1-4, with unresolved D. Germline-derived CDR1 and CDR2 are SEHNR and FQNEAQ (reference sequence). The CDR3 loop spans 15 amino acids. Trimming removed 5 bases at V and 5 bases at J, with 15 bases between. The CDR3 loop reads CASSPRAQRNEKLFF. DNA for the CDR3: TGTGCCAGCAGCCCTCGGGCACAGAGGAATGAAAAACTGTTTTTT.

This rearrangement joins TRBV11-2 to TRBJ2-2; weak D call: TRBD2 (6 bases). The CDR3 consists of 16 residues. The V gene lost 5 bases and the J gene lost 6 bases, with 19 bases spanning the gap. Germline V gene lookup returns CDR1 SGHAT and CDR2 FQNNGV. CDR3 sequence (DNA): TGTGCCAGCAGCGCAAACGGCGGCGGAGGGGCCGGGGAGCTGTTTTTT. Residues: CASSANGGGGAGELFF.

J is TRBJ2-1 and V is TRBV27; 9 nucleotides align to TRBD1. Germline V gene lookup returns CDR1 MNHEY and CDR2 SMNVEV (reference sequence). The junction had 14 bases not matched to a gene; V was cut back by 5 bases and J by 6 bases. This CDR3 is 17 amino acids long. CDR3 protein: CASSPGQGRGMGNEQFF. CDR3 nucleotide sequence: TGTGCCAGCAGTCCGGGACAGGGTAGGGGTATGGGCAATGAGCAGTTCTTC.

This clone was counted ten times or more. Other DNA variants within this sample encode the same CDR3. V and J are TRBV30 and TRBJ2-7; TRBD2 agrees at 16 bases. V lost 3 bases to trimming and J lost 1 base; unmatched junction nucleotides: 6. Germline V gives CDR1 GTSNPN, CDR2 SVGIG (reference sequence). The CDR3 loop spans 17 amino acids. The CDR3 protein is CAWSHPGLAGGSYEQYF. The CDR3 nucleotides read TGTGCCTGGAGCCACCCGGGACTAGCGGGAGGGTCCTACGAGCAGTACTTC.

The table lists this clone with a few counts. The chain uses TRBV10-3 and TRBJ2-7; perhaps TRBD1 as D (5 bases). Per germline, CDR1 ENHRY and CDR2 SYGVKD. V shed 2 bases and J shed 0 bases, with 14 bases lying between them. The CDR3 covers 16 residues. Here the CDR3 reads CAISEGQKASSYEQYF. CDR3 in DNA: TGTGCCATCAGTGAGGGACAAAAAGCTAGCTCCTACGAGCAGTACTTC.

The chain joins TRBV7-2 to TRBJ2-2; the D call may be TRBD1 or TRBD2 (5 bases each). This CDR3 has 15 residues. V lost 4 bases, J lost 5 bases, and 14 bases lay in between. CDR1 SGHTA and CDR2 FQGNSA come from the germline V gene. The CDR3 region is CASSYGTRRTGELFF. In DNA, the CDR3 is TGTGCCAGCAGCTACGGGACGAGAAGGACCGGGGAGCTGTTTTTT.

The chain has TRBV21-1 and TRBJ2-5. TRBV21-1 is a known pseudogene. The CDR3 has 14 amino acids. Here the CDR3 DNA reads TGTGCCAGCAGCATCCGGGCTCCAAAGGAGACCCAGTACTTC. Amino acid sequence: CASSIRAPKETQYF.